Listed below are T cell receptor beta chains from one sample, sequenced in a study of early T cells in non-severe SARS-CoV-2 infection. TCRdb reprocessed the 5' RACE reads with MiXCR, giving one entry per CDR3 protein. The profile shows 80,000 to 95,000 distinct CDR3 sequences, around 15% of them singletons. The sequenced sample consisted of whole blood. These receptor sequences come from an adult who was a healthcare worker with PCR-confirmed SARS-CoV-2 infection or an uninfected control (not recorded which). Both conserved end residues are trimmed from each CDR3. Fields, in order: clone size, J gene, V gene, CDR3 protein. Clone size is not always given. Where it is, it says once, few, many or a class for expanded clones.

few | TRBJ1-2 | TRBV29-1 | SVVRDIANYGYT
. | TRBJ1-4 | TRBV29-1 | SVEDEGGGEKLF
few | TRBJ1-2 | TRBV20-1 | SARDPSTEVYGYT
few | TRBJ2-3 | TRBV7-2 | ASSLGGAIDTQY
few | TRBJ1-2 | TRBV3-1 | ASSQTRGLYGYT
. | TRBJ2-2 | TRBV20-1 | SARVRTGGTGELF
. | TRBJ1-1 | TRBV6-6 | ASSVRQGENTEAF
. | TRBJ1-3 | TRBV7-3 | ASSLAGSGNTIY
many | TRBJ2-7 | TRBV5-6 | ASHTNYEQY
few | TRBJ1-2 | TRBV28 | AIGRENYGYT
few | TRBJ2-3 | TRBV20-1 | SARGSSGPRDTQY
. | TRBJ1-2 | TRBV5-1 | ASSPWIGDRTLPGYT
. | TRBJ2-7 | TRBV29-1 | SVVRDNSAGEQY
. | TRBJ2-3 | TRBV20-1 | SARYGGGEDTQY
many | TRBJ1-4 | TRBV20-1 | SARDGAGLETNEKLF
few | TRBJ2-2 | TRBV2 | ASTRGSDTGELF
. | TRBJ1-1 | TRBV28 | ATTVNTEAF
. | TRBJ2-1 | TRBV9 | ASSVEPERYNEQF
many | TRBJ1-1 | TRBV9 | ASSYRGGPDTEAF
many | TRBJ2-3 | TRBV7-3 | ASSLRHLAGGTDTQY
. | TRBJ2-3 | TRBV6-5 | ASSYFSGSTDTQY
few | TRBJ2-1 | TRBV7-2 | ASSLEIAGGYNEQF
few | TRBJ1-1 | TRBV6-1 | ASILGLNTEAF
. | TRBJ2-7 | TRBV29-1 | SAVGWPRTYEQY
. | TRBJ2-2 | TRBV11-2 | ASSLQIMNTGELF
. | TRBJ1-1 | TRBV5-1 | ASRPDGNAEAF
. | TRBJ1-2 | TRBV7-2 | ASSPRQGLYGYT
. | TRBJ1-5 | TRBV7-9 | ASSLGQGADQPQH
. | TRBJ2-2 | TRBV12-3/TRBV12-4 | ASSLYGQVNTGELF
many | TRBJ2-1 | TRBV12-3/TRBV12-4 | ASSLNRWNEQF
many | TRBJ2-4 | TRBV29-1 | SVVIGREVN
few | TRBJ2-3 | TRBV6-4 | ASSRTSGVSDTQY
many | TRBJ2-5 | TRBV6-2/TRBV6-3 | ASSYLSSQETQY
. | TRBJ1-4 | TRBV13 | ASSRRVEEKLF
few | TRBJ1-2 | TRBV19 | ASRNSIQGAYGYT
few | TRBJ2-7 | TRBV5-1 | ASSLGQGTLGYEQY
. | TRBJ2-3 | TRBV11-2 | ASSLGLAENTQY
few | TRBJ2-7 | TRBV28 | ASSLRGSLYEQY
. | TRBJ2-5 | TRBV29-1 | SVVVLTGAQY
many | TRBJ2-5 | TRBV5-6 | ASSFGGHQETQY
. | TRBJ2-1 | TRBV5-1 | ASSETGTSGLNEQF